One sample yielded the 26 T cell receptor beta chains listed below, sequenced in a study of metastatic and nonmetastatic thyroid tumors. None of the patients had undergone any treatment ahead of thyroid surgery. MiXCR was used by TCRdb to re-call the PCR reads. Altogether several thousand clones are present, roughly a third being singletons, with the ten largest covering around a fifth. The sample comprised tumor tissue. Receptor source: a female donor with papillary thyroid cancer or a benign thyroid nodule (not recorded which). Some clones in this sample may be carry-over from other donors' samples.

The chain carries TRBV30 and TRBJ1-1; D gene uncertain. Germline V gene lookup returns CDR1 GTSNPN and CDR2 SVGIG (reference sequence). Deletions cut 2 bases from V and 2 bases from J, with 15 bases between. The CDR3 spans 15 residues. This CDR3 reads CAWSWELGTNTEAFF. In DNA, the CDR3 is TGTGCCTGGAGTTGGGAATTGGGTACAAACACTGAAGCTTTCTTT.

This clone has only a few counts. The CDR3 protein is CATGQNTGELFF. In DNA, the CDR3 is TGTGCCACGGGACAGAACACCGGGGAGCTGTTTTTT. V is TRBV24-1 and J is TRBJ2-2; D is possibly TRBD1 (6 bases). Trimming cost V 10 bases and J 1 base, with 6 bases left between them. Germline V gives CDR1 KGHDR, CDR2 SFDVKD. The length of the CDR3 is 12 residues.

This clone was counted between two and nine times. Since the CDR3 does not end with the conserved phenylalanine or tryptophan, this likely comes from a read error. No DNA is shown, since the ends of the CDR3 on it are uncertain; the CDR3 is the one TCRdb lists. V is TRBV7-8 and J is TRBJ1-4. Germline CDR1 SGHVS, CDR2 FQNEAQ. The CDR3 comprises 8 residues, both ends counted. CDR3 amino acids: CASSLGFI.

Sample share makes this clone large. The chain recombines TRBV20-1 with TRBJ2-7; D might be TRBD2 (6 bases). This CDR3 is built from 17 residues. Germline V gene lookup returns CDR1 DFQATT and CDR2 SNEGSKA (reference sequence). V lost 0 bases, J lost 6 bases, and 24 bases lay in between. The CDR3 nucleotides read TGCAGTGCTAGAGATCTTAGGGTGGCGGGGCGGATGGGCGAGCAGTACTTC. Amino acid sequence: CSARDLRVAGRMGEQYF.

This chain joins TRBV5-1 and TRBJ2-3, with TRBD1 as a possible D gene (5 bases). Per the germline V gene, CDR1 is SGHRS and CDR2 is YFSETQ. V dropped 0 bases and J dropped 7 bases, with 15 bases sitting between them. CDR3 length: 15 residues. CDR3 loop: CASSLETGTTHTQYF. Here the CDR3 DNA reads TGCGCCAGCAGCTTGGAAACAGGTACTACACATACGCAGTATTTT.

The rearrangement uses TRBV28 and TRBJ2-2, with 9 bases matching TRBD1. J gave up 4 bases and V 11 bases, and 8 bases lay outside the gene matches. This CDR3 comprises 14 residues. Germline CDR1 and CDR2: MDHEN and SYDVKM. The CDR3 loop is CACRDRVTTGELFF. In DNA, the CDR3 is TGTGCCTGCCGGGACAGGGTCACCACCGGGGAGCTGTTTTTT.

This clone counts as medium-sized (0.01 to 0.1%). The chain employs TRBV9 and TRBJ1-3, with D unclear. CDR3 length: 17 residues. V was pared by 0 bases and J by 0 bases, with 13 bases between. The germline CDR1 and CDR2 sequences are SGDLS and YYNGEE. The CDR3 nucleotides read TGTGCCAGCAGCGTAGACGGCAGAAAAACCTCTGGAAACACCATATATTTT. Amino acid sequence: CASSVDGRKTSGNTIYF.

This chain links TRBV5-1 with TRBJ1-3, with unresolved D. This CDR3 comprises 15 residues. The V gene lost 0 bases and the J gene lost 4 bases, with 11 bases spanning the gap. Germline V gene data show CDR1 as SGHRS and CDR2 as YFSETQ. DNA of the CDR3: TGCGCCAGCAGCTTGGGCGACGTGTCAGGAAACACCATATATTTT. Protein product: CASSLGDVSGNTIYF.

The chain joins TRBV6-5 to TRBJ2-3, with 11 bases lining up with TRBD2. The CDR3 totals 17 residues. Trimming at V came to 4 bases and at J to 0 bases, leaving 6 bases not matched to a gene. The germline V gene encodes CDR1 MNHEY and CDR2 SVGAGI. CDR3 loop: CASSLTSGSWSTDTQYF. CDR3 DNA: TGTGCCAGCAGTTTAACTAGCGGGAGTTGGAGCACAGATACGCAGTATTTT.

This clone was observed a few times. The CDR3 bases are TGTGCCAGCAGGGAGGGATCCGAGCAGTACTTC. It specifies CASREGSEQYF. This chain links TRBV28 with TRBJ2-7; perhaps TRBD2 as D (6 bases). The CDR3 has 11 residues. Per the germline V gene, CDR1 is MDHEN and CDR2 is SYDVKM. V dropped 6 bases and J dropped 6 bases, with 9 bases sitting between them.

CDR3 sequence reads: CAWLEDSGSEQFF. Here the CDR3 DNA reads TGTGCCTGGTTAGAGGATAGCGGGAGTGAGCAGTTCTTC. This chain connects TRBV30 to TRBJ2-1, with TRBD2 matching over 9 bases. CDR3 length equals 13 residues. Germline CDR1 reads GTSNPN; CDR2 reads SVGIG (reference sequence). With V trimmed by 5 bases and J by 9 bases, 8 bases remained unmatched.

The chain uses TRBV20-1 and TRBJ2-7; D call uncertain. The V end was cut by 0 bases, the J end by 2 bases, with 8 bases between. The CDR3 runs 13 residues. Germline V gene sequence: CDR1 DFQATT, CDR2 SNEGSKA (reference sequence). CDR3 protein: CSAREAGAYEQYF. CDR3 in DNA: TGCAGTGCTAGAGAGGCCGGCGCCTACGAGCAGTACTTC.

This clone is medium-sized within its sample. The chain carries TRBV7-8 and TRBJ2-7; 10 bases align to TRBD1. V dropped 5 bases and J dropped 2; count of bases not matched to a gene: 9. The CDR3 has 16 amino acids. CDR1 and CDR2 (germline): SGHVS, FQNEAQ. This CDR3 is CASSRRLGQGTYEQYF. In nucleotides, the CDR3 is TGTGCCAGCAGCCGTCGGTTGGGACAGGGGACCTACGAGCAGTACTTC. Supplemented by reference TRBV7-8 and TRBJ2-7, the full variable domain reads GAGVSQSPRYKVAKRGQDVALRCDPISGHVSLFWYQQALGQGPEFLTYFQNEAQLDKSGLPSDRFFAERPEGSVSTLKIQRTQQEDSAVYLCASSRRLGQGTYEQYFGPGTRLTVT.

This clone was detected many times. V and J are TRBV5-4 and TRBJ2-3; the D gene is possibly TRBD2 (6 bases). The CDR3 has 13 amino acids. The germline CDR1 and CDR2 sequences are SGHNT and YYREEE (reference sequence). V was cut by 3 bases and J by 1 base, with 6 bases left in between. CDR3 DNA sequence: TGTGCCAGCAGCTGGAGGGGCACAGATACGCAGTATTTT. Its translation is CASSWRGTDTQYF. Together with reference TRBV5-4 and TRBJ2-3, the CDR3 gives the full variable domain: ETGVTQSPTHLIKTRGQQVTLRCSSQSGHNTVSWYQQALGQGPQFIFQYYREEENGRGNFPPRFSGLQFPNYSSELNVNALELDDSALYLCASSWRGTDTQYFGPGTRLTVL.

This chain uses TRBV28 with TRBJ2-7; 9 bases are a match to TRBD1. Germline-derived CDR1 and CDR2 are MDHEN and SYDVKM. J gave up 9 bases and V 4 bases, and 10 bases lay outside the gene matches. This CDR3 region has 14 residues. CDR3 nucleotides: TGTGCCAGCAGTTCCGGGACAGGGTGGGTTGGGCAGTACTTC. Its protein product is CASSSGTGWVGQYF. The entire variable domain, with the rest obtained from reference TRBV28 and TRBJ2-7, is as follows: DVKVTQSSRYLVKRTGEKVFLECVQDMDHENMFWYRQDPGLGLRLIYFSYDVKMKEKGDIPEGYSVSREKKERFSLILESASTNQTSMYLCASSSGTGWVGQYFGPGTRLTVT.

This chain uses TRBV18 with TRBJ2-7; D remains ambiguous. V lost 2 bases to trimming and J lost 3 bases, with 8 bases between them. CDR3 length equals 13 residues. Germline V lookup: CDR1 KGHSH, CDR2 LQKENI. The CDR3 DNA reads TGTGCCAGCTCACCAGCGGCAGACTACGAGCAGTACTTC. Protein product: CASSPAADYEQYF.

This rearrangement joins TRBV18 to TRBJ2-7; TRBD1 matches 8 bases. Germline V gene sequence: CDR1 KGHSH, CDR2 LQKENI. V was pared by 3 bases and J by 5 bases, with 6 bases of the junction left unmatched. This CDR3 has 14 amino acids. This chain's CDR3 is CASSPGGTGNEQYF. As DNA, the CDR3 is TGTGCCAGCTCACCTGGAGGGACAGGCAACGAGCAGTACTTC.

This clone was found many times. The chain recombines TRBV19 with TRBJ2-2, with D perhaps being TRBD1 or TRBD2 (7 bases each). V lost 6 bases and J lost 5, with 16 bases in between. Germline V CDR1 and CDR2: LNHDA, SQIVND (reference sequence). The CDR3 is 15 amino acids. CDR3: CASRETGRGTGELFF. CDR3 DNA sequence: TGTGCCAGTAGAGAGACAGGGAGGGGGACCGGGGAGCTGTTTTTT. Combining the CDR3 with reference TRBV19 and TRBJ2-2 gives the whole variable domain DGGITQSPKYLFRKEGQNVTLSCEQNLNHDAMYWYRQDPGQGLRLIYYSQIVNDFQKGDIAEGYSVSREKKESFPLTVTSAQKNPTAFYLCASRETGRGTGELFFGEGSRLTVL.

The DNA of the CDR3 is TGTGCCAGCTCATCGCTAGCGGAGTCTAACAATGAGCAGTTCTTC. This sequence encodes CASSSLAESNNEQFF. V is TRBV18 and J is TRBJ2-1, with 7 bases that match TRBD2. CDR3 size: 15 residues. The V and J ends lost 5 bases and 5 bases, in that order; junction bases with no gene match: 9. CDR1 is KGHSH and CDR2 is LQKENI in the germline V gene.

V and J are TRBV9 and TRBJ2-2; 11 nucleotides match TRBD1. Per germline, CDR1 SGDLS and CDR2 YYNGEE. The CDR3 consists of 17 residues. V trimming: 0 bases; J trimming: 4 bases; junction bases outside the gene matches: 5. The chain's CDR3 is CASSVGGQGAITGELFF. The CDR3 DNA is TGTGCCAGCAGCGTAGGAGGACAGGGGGCAATCACCGGGGAGCTGTTTTTT.

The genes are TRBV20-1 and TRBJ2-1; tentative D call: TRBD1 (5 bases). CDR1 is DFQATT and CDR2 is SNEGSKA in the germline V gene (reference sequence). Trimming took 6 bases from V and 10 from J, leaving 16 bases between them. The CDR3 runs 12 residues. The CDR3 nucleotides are TGCAGTGCCAAGACCACAGGTTACGAGCAGTTCTTC. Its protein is CSAKTTGYEQFF.

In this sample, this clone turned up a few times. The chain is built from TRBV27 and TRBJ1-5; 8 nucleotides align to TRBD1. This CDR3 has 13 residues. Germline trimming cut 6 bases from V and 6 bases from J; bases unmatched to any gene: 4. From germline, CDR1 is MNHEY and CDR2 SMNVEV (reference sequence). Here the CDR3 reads CASRKQGGQPQHF. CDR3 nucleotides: TGTGCCAGCAGAAAACAGGGGGGTCAGCCCCAGCATTTT.

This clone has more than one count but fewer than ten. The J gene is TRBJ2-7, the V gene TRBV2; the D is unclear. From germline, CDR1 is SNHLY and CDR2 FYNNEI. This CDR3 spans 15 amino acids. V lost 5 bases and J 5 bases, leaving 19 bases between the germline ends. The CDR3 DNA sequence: TGTGCCAGCAGTCCCCCACAGAAGGCCCCTAACGAGCAGTACTTC. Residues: CASSPPQKAPNEQYF. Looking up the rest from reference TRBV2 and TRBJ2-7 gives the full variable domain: EPEVTQTPSHQVTQMGQEVILRCVPISNHLYFYWYRQILGQKVEFLVSFYNNEISEKSEIFDDQFSVERPDGSNFTLKIRSTKLEDSAMYFCASSPPQKAPNEQYFGPGTRLTVT.

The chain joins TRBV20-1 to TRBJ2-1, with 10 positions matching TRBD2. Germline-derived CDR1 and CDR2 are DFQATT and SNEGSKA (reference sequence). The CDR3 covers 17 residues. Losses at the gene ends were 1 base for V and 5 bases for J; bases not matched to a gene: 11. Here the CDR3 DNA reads TGCAGTGCTAGAGGGGGGCCCGGACTAGCGGCCCACAATGAGCAGTTCTTC. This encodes CSARGGPGLAAHNEQFF.

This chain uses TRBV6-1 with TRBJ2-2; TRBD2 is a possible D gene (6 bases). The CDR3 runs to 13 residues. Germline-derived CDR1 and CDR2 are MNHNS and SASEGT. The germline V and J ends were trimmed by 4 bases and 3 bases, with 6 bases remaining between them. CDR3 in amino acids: CASSGGDTGELFF. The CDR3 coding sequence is TGTGCCAGCAGTGGGGGGGACACCGGGGAGCTGTTTTTT.

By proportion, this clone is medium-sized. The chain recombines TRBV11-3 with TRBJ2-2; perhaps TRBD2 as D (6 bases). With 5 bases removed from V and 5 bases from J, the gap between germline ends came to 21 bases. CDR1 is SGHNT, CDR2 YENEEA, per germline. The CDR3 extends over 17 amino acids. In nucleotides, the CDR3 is TGTGCCAGCAGCCTCTTCCGGGGAGGCTGGGATACCGGGGAGCTGTTTTTT. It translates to CASSLFRGGWDTGELFF.